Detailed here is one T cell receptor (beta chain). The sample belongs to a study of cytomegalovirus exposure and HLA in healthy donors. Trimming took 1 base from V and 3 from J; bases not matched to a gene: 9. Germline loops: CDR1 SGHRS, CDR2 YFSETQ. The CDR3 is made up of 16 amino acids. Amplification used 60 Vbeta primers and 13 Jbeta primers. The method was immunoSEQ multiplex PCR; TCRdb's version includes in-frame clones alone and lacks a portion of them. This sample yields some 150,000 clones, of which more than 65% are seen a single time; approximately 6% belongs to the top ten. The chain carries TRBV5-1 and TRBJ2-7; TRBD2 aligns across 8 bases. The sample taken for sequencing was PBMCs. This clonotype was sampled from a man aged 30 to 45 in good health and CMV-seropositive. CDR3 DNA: TGCGCCAGCAGCTTGATGGTAGCGGGGCCCGTCTACGAGCAGTACTTC. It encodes CASSLMVAGPVYEQYF. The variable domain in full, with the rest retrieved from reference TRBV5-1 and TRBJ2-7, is KAGVTQTPRYLIKTRGQQVTLSCSPISGHRSVSWYQQTPGQGLQFLFEYFSETQRNKGNFPGRFSGRQFSNSRSEMNVSTLELGDSALYLCASSLMVAGPVYEQYFGPGTRLTVT.